The 27 T cell receptor beta chains listed next were all sequenced from one sample in a study of T cells in Graves' hyperthyroidism and ophthalmopathy. Authors of the study amplified TCR beta CDR3 regions from RNA transcripts. The HTBI primer set was used in a first-round RT-PCR of the TCR CDR3. Each CDR3 protein is one row after TCRdb ran MiXCR on the multiplex PCR reads. Here the sample spans a few hundred thousand distinct CDR3 sequences, under 25% being singletons. Material for sequencing was blood. These receptors were taken from a man between 18 and 29 years old with Graves' hyperthyroidism.

This clonotype appeared many times. The V call is TRBV24-1, the J call TRBJ1-1; TRBD1 is a possible D gene (5 bases). The V and J ends lost 2 bases and 8 bases respectively, with 11 bases between them. Germline V gives CDR1 KGHDR, CDR2 SFDVKD. The CDR3 is 13 residues long. CDR3 residues: CATSDWRQGEAFF. The CDR3 nucleotides are TGTGCCACCAGTGATTGGCGGCAGGGCGAAGCTTTCTTT.

This clonotype was seen many times. V and J are TRBV4-1 and TRBJ1-1, with D unclear. Per the germline V gene, CDR1 is MGHRA and CDR2 is YSYEKL. The CDR3 runs to 13 residues. Trimming left V 7 bases short and J 1 base short, with 10 bases between. CDR3: CASKSTGNTEAFF. The CDR3 region has the DNA TGCGCCAGCAAGTCTACGGGGAACACTGAAGCTTTCTTT.

This clonotype was recorded many times. This chain joins TRBV19 and TRBJ1-2, with 8 bases identical to TRBD1. The germline V gene encodes CDR1 LNHDA and CDR2 SQIVND (reference sequence). The CDR3 extends over 12 amino acids. The V and J ends lost 7 bases and 7 bases, in that order; junction bases with no gene match: 5. CDR3 in DNA: TGTGCCAGTATCGGACAGGGTGCTGGCTACACCTTC. It is translated as CASIGQGAGYTF.

This clonotype was seen ten or more times. The genes are TRBV19 and TRBJ1-2, with D perhaps matching TRBD1 (6 bases). Trimming removed 3 bases at V and 7 bases at J, with 18 bases between. Germline values: CDR1 LNHDA, CDR2 SQIVND (reference sequence). The CDR3 sequence is 15 residues long. The CDR3: CASSIVPTGSIGYTF. The CDR3 DNA sequence: TGTGCCAGTAGTATCGTACCGACAGGATCAATTGGCTACACCTTC.

This rearrangement joins TRBV11-2 to TRBJ2-7, with D uncertain. Germline CDR1 is SGHAT and CDR2 is FQNNGV. The V gene lost 5 bases and the J gene lost 2 bases, with 13 bases spanning the gap. This CDR3 has 14 residues. The chain's CDR3 is CASSPTTAPYEQYF. The CDR3 nucleotides read TGTGCCAGCAGCCCTACGACGGCTCCCTACGAGCAGTACTTC.

The chain combines TRBV20-1 with TRBJ2-7; 11 bases agree with TRBD1. This CDR3 has 15 residues. With 3 bases clipped from V and 1 base from J, the junction kept 5 bases outside the gene matches. Germline V gene lookup returns CDR1 DFQATT and CDR2 SNEGSKA (reference sequence). The CDR3: CSARDRGRTSYEQYF. CDR3 nucleotide sequence: TGCAGTGCTAGGGACAGGGGGCGTACTTCCTACGAGCAGTACTTC.

V usage is TRBV30 and J usage is TRBJ1-2, with no clear D. Germline V gene lookup returns CDR1 GTSNPN and CDR2 SVGIG (reference sequence). The V and J ends lost 6 bases and 8 bases respectively, with 19 bases between them. This CDR3 is 13 amino acids long. The CDR3 region is CACPAGEYGGYTF. CDR3 DNA: TGTGCCTGTCCCGCTGGGGAGTATGGCGGCTACACCTTC.

To note about this clonotype: This sequence may be a read error, since a much larger clone differs from it by one base. The V gene is TRBV28, the J gene TRBJ1-2, with no clear D. The CDR3 is made up of 14 amino acids. Germline values: CDR1 MDHEN, CDR2 SYDVKM. CDR3 loop: CVSSLRLINYGYTF. The DNA of the CDR3 is TGTGTCAGCAGTTTGAGGCTAATTAACTATGGCTACACCTTC.

This clonotype was seen ten or more times. The chain carries TRBV2 and TRBJ1-2; D is ambiguous. This CDR3 contains 13 residues. Germline V gives CDR1 SNHLY, CDR2 FYNNEI. Trimming removed 3 bases from V and 1 base from J, with 6 bases in between. CDR3 sequence: CASSEAVNYGYTF. The CDR3 region has the DNA TGTGCCAGCAGTGAGGCGGTTAACTATGGCTACACCTTC. The full variable domain, its missing parts supplied by reference TRBV2 and TRBJ1-2, is EPEVTQTPSHQVTQMGQEVILRCVPISNHLYFYWYRQILGQKVEFLVSFYNNEISEKSEIFDDQFSVERPDGSNFTLKIRSTKLEDSAMYFCASSEAVNYGYTFGSGTRLTVV.

This clonotype was detected ten times or more. J is TRBJ2-5 and V is TRBV2, with TRBD2 matching over 13 bases. The CDR3 is 15 residues long. Unmatched junction bases numbered 1, after V lost 5 bases and J lost 1 base. Germline V gene lookup returns CDR1 SNHLY and CDR2 FYNNEI. CDR3 in DNA: TGTGCCAGCAGTACTAGCGGGGGGGTCCAAGAGACCCAGTACTTC. It encodes CASSTSGGVQETQYF.

The table lists this clonotype with many counts. The chain links TRBV19 to TRBJ1-2; the match to TRBD1 covers 8 bases. The CDR3 length is 15 residues. The junction had 12 bases not matched to a gene; V was cut back by 7 bases and J by 5 bases. Germline assignment: CDR1 LNHDA and CDR2 SQIVND (reference sequence). Here the CDR3 DNA reads TGTGCCAGTACCCGGGACAGGTGGGCTCGTTATGGCTACACCTTC. It yields the protein CASTRDRWARYGYTF.

This clonotype showed up just once. The J gene is TRBJ2-7, the V gene TRBV12-3 or TRBV12-4; unclear D gene. V lost 3 bases to trimming and J lost 8 bases, with 11 bases between them. This CDR3 comprises 12 residues. Written as DNA, the CDR3 is TGTGCCAGCAGTTTCGACCCGGCCCAGCAGTACTTC. Its protein product is CASSFDPAQQYF.

This clonotype was found many times. The chain joins TRBV7-2 to TRBJ2-7; TRBD1 matches at 9 bases. From germline, CDR1 is SGHTA and CDR2 FQGNSA. V trimming: 5 bases; J trimming: 4 bases; junction bases outside the gene matches: 9. The CDR3 spans 15 residues. The CDR3 sequence is CASSTSGGQGYEQYF. CDR3 sequence (DNA): TGTGCCAGCAGCACGTCCGGAGGACAGGGGTACGAGCAGTACTTC.

Ten or more counts support this clonotype. The V gene is TRBV20-1, the J gene TRBJ2-5; D ambiguous. V lost 1 base, J lost 5 bases, and 17 bases lay in between. CDR3 size: 15 residues. The germline V gene encodes CDR1 DFQATT and CDR2 SNEGSKA (reference sequence). CDR3 sequence reads: CSARVPLLSGETQYF. The CDR3 DNA follows: TGCAGTGCTAGAGTTCCCTTGCTCTCCGGGGAGACCCAGTACTTC.

This chain uses TRBV6-1 with TRBJ1-2, with a tentative D call TRBD1 (5 bases). CDR1 and CDR2 from the germline V gene are MNHNS and SASEGT. Trimming removed 3 bases from V and 4 bases from J, with 15 bases in between. The CDR3 has 15 amino acids. CDR3 sequence reads: CASSDAGGSGYGYTF. In DNA, the CDR3 is TGTGCCAGCAGTGACGCCGGGGGGTCTGGCTATGGCTACACCTTC.

A word on this clonotype: A clone one base away is much larger, so this may be a read error. The genes are TRBV20-1 and TRBJ2-2; D tentatively reads TRBD1 or TRBD2 (5 bases each). V was clipped by 6 bases and J by 7 bases, with 18 bases between them. The CDR3 is 14 residues long. Germline V lookup: CDR1 DFQATT, CDR2 SNEGSKA (reference sequence). CDR3 coding DNA: TGCAGTGCGGACTCCGGGACGAGGATCGGGGAGCTGTTTTTT. This sequence encodes CSADSGTRIGELFF.

The CDR3: CASSEVGWGQPQHF. CDR3 nucleotide sequence: TGTGCCAGCAGTGAAGTGGGTTGGGGTCAGCCCCAGCATTTT. The V and J genes are TRBV6-1 and TRBJ1-5; no definite D call. Trimming left V 1 base short and J 6 bases short, with 10 bases between. The length of the CDR3 is 14 residues. Looked up from germline, CDR1 is MNHNS and CDR2 is SASEGT.

This clonotype was counted many times. The rearrangement links TRBV6-2 or TRBV6-3 to TRBJ1-2; D remains ambiguous. The CDR3 totals 13 residues. The V and J ends lost 6 bases and 8 bases respectively, with 16 bases between them. The germline gives CDR1 MNHEY, CDR2 SVGEGT. The CDR3 loop is CASRPGELSGYTF. The DNA for the CDR3 is TGTGCCAGCAGACCGGGCGAACTGAGCGGCTACACCTTC.

The V call is TRBV6-1, the J call TRBJ1-2; D may be TRBD1 (5 bases). Trimming took off 6 bases at V and 2 bases at J, with 13 bases between the two ends. CDR3 length equals 14 residues. CDR1 and CDR2 from the germline V gene are MNHNS and SASEGT. CDR3 nucleotides: TGTGCCAGCAGGCGCCGGGACCGGAACTATGGCTACACCTTC. Protein: CASRRRDRNYGYTF.

This clonotype was seen a handful of times. The chain joins TRBV6-5 to TRBJ2-7; 7 nucleotides agree with TRBD1. V dropped 2 bases and J dropped 4; count of bases not matched to a gene: 2. The CDR3 contains 13 residues. Germline V gene sequence: CDR1 MNHEY, CDR2 SVGAGI. The CDR3 bases are TGTGCCAGCAGTTACCGCAGGGGGTACGAGCAGTACTTC. This translates into CASSYRRGYEQYF.

This rearrangement joins TRBV28 to TRBJ1-2, with TRBD1 matching over 8 bases. CDR1 and CDR2 from the germline V gene are MDHEN and SYDVKM. Germline trimming cut 2 bases from V and 4 bases from J; bases unmatched to any gene: 6. The CDR3 contains 15 residues. CDR3 nucleotides: TGTGCCAGCAGTTTACTCCAGGGGACAGGCTATGGCTACACCTTC. It specifies CASSLLQGTGYGYTF.

This clonotype was seen many times. The chain uses TRBV20-1 and TRBJ1-6; D is uncertain. The CDR3 is 13 residues long. V lost 3 bases to trimming and J lost 7 bases, with 10 bases between them. CDR1 is DFQATT, CDR2 SNEGSKA, per germline (reference sequence). The CDR3 DNA sequence: TGCAGTGCTAGGGCCCGTCCCAATTCACCCCTCCACTTT. This codes for CSARARPNSPLHF.

With regard to this clonotype: At one of its ends the junction is not consistent with the germline gene, which may arise from a read error. The chain is built from TRBV28 and TRBJ2-7; no clear D gene. The CDR3 sequence is 13 residues long. The germline gives CDR1 MDHEN, CDR2 SYDVKM. Here the CDR3 reads CASSLTVSHEQYF. The DNA for the CDR3 is TGTGCCAGCAGTTTAACGGTCTCCCACGAGCAGTACTTC.

The V and J genes are TRBV6-1 and TRBJ2-5; no definite D call. V shed 7 bases and J shed 4 bases, with 19 bases lying between them. The CDR3 sequence is 15 residues long. In germline, CDR1 is MNHNS, CDR2 SASEGT. This CDR3 is CASTSKAVTGETQYF. The CDR3 DNA sequence: TGTGCCAGCACCTCCAAGGCGGTAACTGGAGAGACCCAGTACTTC.

This clonotype was found a few times. The gene calls are TRBV6-1 and TRBJ1-6; a weak D match, TRBD1 (6 bases). CDR3 length: 15 residues. V lost 1 base, J lost 3 bases, and 7 bases lay in between. The germline CDR1 and CDR2 sequences are MNHNS and SASEGT. The CDR3 DNA follows: TGTGCCAGCAGTGAAGGGACAGTCTATAATTCACCCCTCCACTTT. Translating it yields CASSEGTVYNSPLHF.

At least ten counts were recorded for this clonotype. The chain couples TRBV2 to TRBJ2-7; a weak D match, TRBD1 (5 bases). The ends were cut back, 2 bases at V and 0 bases at J, with 14 bases in the middle. CDR1 SNHLY and CDR2 FYNNEI come from the germline V gene. The CDR3 is 16 amino acids. The CDR3: CASSEWVQGDSYEQYF. For the CDR3, the DNA is TGTGCCAGCAGTGAATGGGTTCAAGGGGACTCCTACGAGCAGTACTTC. Together with reference TRBV2 and TRBJ2-7, the CDR3 gives the full variable domain: EPEVTQTPSHQVTQMGQEVILRCVPISNHLYFYWYRQILGQKVEFLVSFYNNEISEKSEIFDDQFSVERPDGSNFTLKIRSTKLEDSAMYFCASSEWVQGDSYEQYFGPGTRLTVT.

In its sample, this clonotype was seen many times. This chain links TRBV6-1 with TRBJ1-1; 7 bases map to TRBD1. V lost 4 bases to trimming and J lost 5 bases; unmatched junction nucleotides: 4. Per germline, CDR1 MNHNS and CDR2 SASEGT. This CDR3 region has 13 residues. CDR3 in amino acids: CASSVEGATEAFF. CDR3 in DNA: TGTGCCAGCAGTGTGGAGGGGGCTACTGAAGCTTTCTTT.